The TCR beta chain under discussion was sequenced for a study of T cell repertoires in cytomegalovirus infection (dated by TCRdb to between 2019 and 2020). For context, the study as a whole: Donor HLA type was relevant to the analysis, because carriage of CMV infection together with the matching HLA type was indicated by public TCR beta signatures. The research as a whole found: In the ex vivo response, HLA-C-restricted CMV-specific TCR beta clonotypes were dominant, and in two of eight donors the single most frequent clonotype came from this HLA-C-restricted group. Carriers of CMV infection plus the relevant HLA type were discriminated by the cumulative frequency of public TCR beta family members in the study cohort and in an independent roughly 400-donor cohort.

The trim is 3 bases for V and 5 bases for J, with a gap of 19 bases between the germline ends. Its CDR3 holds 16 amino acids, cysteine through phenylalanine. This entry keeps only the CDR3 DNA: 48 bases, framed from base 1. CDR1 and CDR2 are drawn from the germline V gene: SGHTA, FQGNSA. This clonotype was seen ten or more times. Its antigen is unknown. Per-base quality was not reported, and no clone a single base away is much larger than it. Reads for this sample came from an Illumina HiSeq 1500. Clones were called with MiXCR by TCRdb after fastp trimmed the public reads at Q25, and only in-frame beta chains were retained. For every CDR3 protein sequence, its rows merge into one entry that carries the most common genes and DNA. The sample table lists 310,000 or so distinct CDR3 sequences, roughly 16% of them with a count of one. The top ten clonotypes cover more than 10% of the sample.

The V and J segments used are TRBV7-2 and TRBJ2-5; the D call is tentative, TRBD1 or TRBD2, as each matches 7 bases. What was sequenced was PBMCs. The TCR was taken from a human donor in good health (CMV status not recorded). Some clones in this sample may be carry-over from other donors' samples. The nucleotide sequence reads TGTGCCAGCAGCTTCGGCGGGACAGCCGGGGGGGAGACCCAGTACTTC. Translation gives CASSFGGTAGGETQYF.